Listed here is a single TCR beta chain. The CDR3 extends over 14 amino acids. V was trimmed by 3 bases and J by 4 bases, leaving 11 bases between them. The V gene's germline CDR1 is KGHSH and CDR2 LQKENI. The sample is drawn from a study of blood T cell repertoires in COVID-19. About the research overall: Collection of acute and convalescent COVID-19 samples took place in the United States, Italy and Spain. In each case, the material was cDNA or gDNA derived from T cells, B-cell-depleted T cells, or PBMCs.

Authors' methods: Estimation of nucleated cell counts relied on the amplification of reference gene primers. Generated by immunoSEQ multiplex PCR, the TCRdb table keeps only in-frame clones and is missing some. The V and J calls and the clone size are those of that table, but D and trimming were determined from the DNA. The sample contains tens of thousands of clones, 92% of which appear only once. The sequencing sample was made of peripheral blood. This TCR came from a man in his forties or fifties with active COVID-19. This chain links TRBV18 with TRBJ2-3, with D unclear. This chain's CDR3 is CASSPPGGPDTQYF. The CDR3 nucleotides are TGTGCCAGCTCACCCCCGGGTGGCCCAGATACGCAGTATTTT.